The 10 T cell receptor beta chains presented below share a single source sample, sequenced in a study of T cell clonotyping in hematopoietic cell transplantation. Assay: immunoSEQ multiplex PCR; the TCRdb copy retains only in-frame clones and omits some. The repertoire holds 15,000 to 20,000 clones, about 80% seen once, with about a sixth in the top ten. Time point of the sample: recipient sample about 28 days before transplant, after cytoreduction. Specimen: peripheral blood mononuclear cells, collected before stem cell transplant. These receptors all come from a man aged 55-75 years with acute myeloid leukemia. Some clones in this sample may be carry-over from other donors' samples.

The chain couples TRBV9 to TRBJ2-7, with D possibly being TRBD2 (6 bases). V lost 5 bases to trimming and J lost 7 bases, with 19 bases between them. The germline CDR1 and CDR2 sequences are SGDLS and YYNGEE. There are 14 residues in the CDR3. The CDR3 DNA reads as TGTGCCAGCAGGCCGGGACTCGCAACGTCGGAGCAGTACTTC. It specifies CASRPGLATSEQYF.

The chain couples TRBV30 to TRBJ2-7; the D call may be TRBD1 or TRBD2 (5 bases each). CDR3 length: 18 amino acids. Per the germline V gene, CDR1 is GTSNPN and CDR2 is SVGIG (reference sequence). Trimming shortened V by 4 bases and J by 2 bases, and 27 bases separated the two germline ends. The CDR3 nucleotides are TGTGCCTGGACCCCCGGGGACCCATCAAAAAGGGATACCTACGAGCAGTACTTC. Its translation is CAWTPGDPSKRDTYEQYF.

This rearrangement joins TRBV4-2 to TRBJ2-3; D perhaps matches TRBD2 (6 bases). Germline CDR1 is LGHNA and CDR2 is YNFKEQ. The CDR3 runs to 19 residues. V lost 1 base and J 4 bases, leaving 24 bases between the germline ends. For the CDR3, the DNA is TGTGCCAGCAGCCAAGTTCTCTCGGGGGAGGCCCTGGAAGCAGATACGCAGTATTTT. Translated, it gives CASSQVLSGEALEADTQYF.

This CDR3 is CASSAAKGDDSPLHF. CDR3 coding DNA: TGTGCCAGCAGCGCGGCCAAAGGGGACGATTCACCCCTCCACTTT. This chain joins TRBV7-9 and TRBJ1-6; D may be TRBD1 (5 bases). This CDR3 contains 15 residues. Germline V CDR1 and CDR2: SEHNR, FQNEAQ (reference sequence). The ends were cut back, 5 bases at V and 8 bases at J, with 16 bases in the middle.

The chain recombines TRBV4-1 with TRBJ1-5; unclear D gene. The CDR3 totals 11 residues. The germline V gene has CDR1 MGHRA and CDR2 YSYEKL. Trimming removed 6 bases from V and 4 bases from J, with 4 bases in between. The CDR3 DNA is TGCGCCAGCAGAACAAATCAGCCCCAGCATTTT. Protein: CASRTNQPQHF.

The chain joins TRBV28 to TRBJ2-7, with TRBD2 matching over 8 bases. The trim removed 7 bases at V and 5 bases at J, leaving 16 bases unmatched. The CDR3 totals 16 residues. Per germline, CDR1 MDHEN and CDR2 SYDVKM. The CDR3 reads CASIPIGGAFVDEQYF. The CDR3 coding sequence is TGTGCCAGCATTCCCATCGGGGGGGCTTTCGTGGACGAGCAGTACTTC.

The chain is built from TRBV27 and TRBJ1-1; D is undetermined. The CDR3 is 13 residues long. The V end was cut by 1 base, the J end by 1 base, with 4 bases between. The germline V gene has CDR1 MNHEY and CDR2 SMNVEV (reference sequence). The CDR3 nucleotides read TGTGCCAGCAGTTTATTTGAGAACACTGAAGCTTTCTTT. Translated, it gives CASSLFENTEAFF.

The chain is built from TRBV10-3 and TRBJ2-1; 11 nucleotides agree with TRBD2. Germline CDR1 reads ENHRY; CDR2 reads SYGVKD. V trimming: 6 bases; J trimming: 9 bases; junction bases outside the gene matches: 13. This CDR3 comprises 16 residues. The CDR3 loop reads CAISDPVAGGRGEQFF. Written as DNA, the CDR3 is TGTGCCATCAGCGACCCTGTAGCGGGGGGGCGAGGTGAGCAGTTCTTC.

This sequence joins TRBV6-5 and TRBJ1-4; D is undetermined. Trimming cost V 5 bases and J 0 bases, with 10 bases left between them. This CDR3 spans 15 amino acids. CDR1 and CDR2 (germline): MNHEY, SVGAGI. The CDR3 coding sequence is TGTGCCAGCAGTCCACTGGGGTCAACTAATGAAAAACTGTTTTTT. Amino acid sequence: CASSPLGSTNEKLFF.

The gene calls are TRBV19 and TRBJ2-2; D is unresolved. Germline CDR1 LNHDA, CDR2 SQIVND (reference sequence). CDR3 length: 14 residues. Trimming stripped 3 bases from V and 4 bases from J, with 9 bases between. CDR3 amino acids: CASSISQATGELFF. The CDR3 DNA sequence: TGTGCCAGTAGTATTAGCCAGGCCACCGGGGAGCTGTTTTTT.